A single sample gave rise to the 2 T cell receptor beta chains below, sequenced in a study of T-cell memory formation after mild COVID-19. TCRdb re-analysed the 5' RACE reads in MiXCR, keeping a single row per CDR3 protein. The sample yields about 470,000 distinct CDR3 sequences, about 23% seen once. Sequenced material: PBMCs or a T cell subset sorted from them (not recorded which). Receptors were obtained from an adult woman who had mild COVID-19 (a few samples of this study predate the infection). Cell type and time point are not known.

This clonotype occurred once. The chain has TRBV9 and TRBJ2-6; D remains ambiguous. This CDR3 contains 17 residues. Germline CDR1 and CDR2: SGDLS and YYNGEE. Trimming shortened V by 0 bases and J by 4 bases, and 14 bases separated the two germline ends. CDR3 DNA sequence: TGTGCCAGCAGCGTAGGCGCAGTCTGGGTGGGGGCCAACGTCCTGACTTTC. It yields the protein CASSVGAVWVGANVLTF.

In its sample, this clonotype was seen a few times. V is TRBV7-6 and J is TRBJ2-5, with D possibly being TRBD1 or TRBD2 (7 bases each). This CDR3 is built from 17 residues. Looked up from germline, CDR1 is SGHVS and CDR2 is FNYEAQ. The ends were cut back, 2 bases at V and 1 base at J, with 17 bases in the middle. The CDR3 here is CASSLIPGGQIQETQYF. The CDR3 region has the DNA TGTGCCAGCAGCTTAATCCCGGGGGGACAGATCCAAGAGACCCAGTACTTC.